The subject of this entry is one T cell receptor (beta chain). Its antigen is not known. The CDR3 sequence is 14 residues long. CDR1 and CDR2 from the germline V gene are LNHNV and YYDKDF (reference sequence). V was cut by 4 bases and J by 6 bases, with 15 bases left in between. The sample belongs to a study of blood T cells in healthy people across ages. Study-wide points: Diversity estimated from one million T cells was considered an underestimate. Getting older went along with TCR beta diversity per million T cells dropping roughly linearly.

PCR was performed a second time for roughly 7 to 11 cycles using a sample-barcoded 5' primer and a J-beta primer mix. TCRdb reprocessed the 5' RACE reads with MiXCR, giving one entry per CDR3 protein. This sample has about 1.1 million distinct CDR3 sequences, with about two fifths found just once. The chain uses TRBV15 and TRBJ1-1; the D gene is possibly TRBD1 (5 bases). The source of this sequence is a man aged 18-30 years in good health. Source material: blood. CDR3 nucleotide sequence: TGTGCCACCAGCATGGGACGGAGGGATCCTGAAGCTTTCTTT. It codes for CATSMGRRDPEAFF.